This TCR beta chain emerged from a study of cytomegalovirus exposure and HLA in healthy donors. Participants comprised healthy donors of bone marrow. PCR amplification relied on 60 Vbeta primers (plus 13 Jbeta primers). In the authors' methods: A later analysis counted approximately 80 million unique TCR beta chains, some 12 million shared. Repertoires were generated with immunoSEQ multiplex PCR, while TCRdb's copy carries only in-frame clones and drops some. Clonal size and the V and J genes are those of that table, whereas D and trimming came from the DNA. The table records 150,000 to 200,000 clones, about 70% of them present only once. Germline CDR1 MGHRA, CDR2 YSYEKL. There are 21 residues in the CDR3. V lost 1 base to trimming and J lost 13 bases; unmatched junction nucleotides: 27.

This TCR derives from a woman aged 40 to 49 in good health and CMV-seropositive. Sample: PBMCs. The chain uses TRBV4-1 and TRBJ2-1; 11 nucleotides line up with TRBD1. CDR3 sequence reads: CASSQGGVRRRTPGQGGSQFF. The DNA of the CDR3 is TGCGCCAGCAGCCAAGGTGGAGTCCGCCGACGAACGCCGGGACAGGGGGGTTCTCAGTTCTTC.